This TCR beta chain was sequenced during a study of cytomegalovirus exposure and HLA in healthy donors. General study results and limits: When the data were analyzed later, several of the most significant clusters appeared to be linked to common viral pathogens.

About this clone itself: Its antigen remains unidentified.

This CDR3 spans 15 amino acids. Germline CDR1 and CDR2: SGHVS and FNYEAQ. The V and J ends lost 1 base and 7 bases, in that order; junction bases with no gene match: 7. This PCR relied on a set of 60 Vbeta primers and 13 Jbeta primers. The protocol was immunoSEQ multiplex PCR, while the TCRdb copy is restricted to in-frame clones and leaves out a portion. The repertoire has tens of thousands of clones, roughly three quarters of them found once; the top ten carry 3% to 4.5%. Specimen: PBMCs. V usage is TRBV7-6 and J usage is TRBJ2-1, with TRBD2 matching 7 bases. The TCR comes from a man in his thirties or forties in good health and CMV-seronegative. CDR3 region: CASSLGGRAWNEQFF. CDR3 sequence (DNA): TGTGCCAGCAGCTTAGGGGGGAGGGCCTGGAATGAGCAGTTCTTC.